The clone carrying this T cell receptor (beta chain) showed up many times. This sample stems from a study of T cells after yellow fever vaccination. TCRdb used MiXCR to reprocess the 5' RACE reads, holding one entry per CDR3 protein. The data show over 35,000 distinct CDR3 sequences, with 5% to 8% seen just once and about 9.4% held by the top ten. The V gene end was trimmed by 6 bases and the J gene end by 0 bases; junction bases not matched to a gene: 2. This CDR3 has 14 residues. Germline V lookup: CDR1 LNHDA, CDR2 SQIVND (reference sequence). The input for sequencing was PBMCs, either bulk or a sorted T-cell subset (CD4+, CD8+, memory, or dextramer-sorted; not recorded which), taken 45 days after the yellow fever booster vaccination. This sequence originates from a man between 25 and 39 years old who received the YFV17D yellow fever vaccine. This chain connects TRBV19 to TRBJ2-3; 8 bases align to TRBD2. CDR3 DNA: TGTGCCAGTAGCCCTAGCGGGAGCACAGATACGCAGTATTTT. It codes for CASSPSGSTDTQYF.